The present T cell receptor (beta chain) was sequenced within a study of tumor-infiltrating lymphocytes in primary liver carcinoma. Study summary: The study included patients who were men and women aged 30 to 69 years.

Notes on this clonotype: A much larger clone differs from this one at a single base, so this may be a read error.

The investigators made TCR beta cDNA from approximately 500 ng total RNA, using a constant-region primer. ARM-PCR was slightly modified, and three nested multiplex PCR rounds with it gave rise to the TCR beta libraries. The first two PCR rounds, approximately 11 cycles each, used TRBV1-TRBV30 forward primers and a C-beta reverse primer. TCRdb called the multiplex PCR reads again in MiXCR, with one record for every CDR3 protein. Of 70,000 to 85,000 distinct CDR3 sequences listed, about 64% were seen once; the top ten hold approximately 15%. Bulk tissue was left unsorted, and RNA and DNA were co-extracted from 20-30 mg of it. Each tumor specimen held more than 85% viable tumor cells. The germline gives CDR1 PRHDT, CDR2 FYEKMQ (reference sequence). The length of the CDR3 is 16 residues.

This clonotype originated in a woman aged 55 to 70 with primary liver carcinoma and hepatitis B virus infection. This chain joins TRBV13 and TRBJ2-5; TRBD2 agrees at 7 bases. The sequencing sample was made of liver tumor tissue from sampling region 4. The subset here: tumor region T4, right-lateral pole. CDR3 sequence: CACSLYLAGSQETQYF. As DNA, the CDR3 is TGTGCCTGCAGCTTATATTTAGCGGGCAGCCAAGAGACCCAGTACTTC.